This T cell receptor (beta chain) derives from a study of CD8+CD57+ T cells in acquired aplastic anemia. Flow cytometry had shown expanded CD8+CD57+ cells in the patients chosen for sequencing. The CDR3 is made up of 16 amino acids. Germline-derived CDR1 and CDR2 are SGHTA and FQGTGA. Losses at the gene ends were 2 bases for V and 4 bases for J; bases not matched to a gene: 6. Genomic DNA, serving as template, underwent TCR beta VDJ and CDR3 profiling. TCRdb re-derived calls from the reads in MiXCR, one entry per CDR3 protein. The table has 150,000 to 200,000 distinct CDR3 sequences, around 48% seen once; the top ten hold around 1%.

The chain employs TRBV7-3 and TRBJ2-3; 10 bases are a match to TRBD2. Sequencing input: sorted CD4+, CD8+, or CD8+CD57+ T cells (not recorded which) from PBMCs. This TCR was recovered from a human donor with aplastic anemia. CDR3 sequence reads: CASSLLQRGGSDTQYF. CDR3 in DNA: TGTGCCAGCAGCTTACTACAGCGGGGGGGTTCAGATACGCAGTATTTT.